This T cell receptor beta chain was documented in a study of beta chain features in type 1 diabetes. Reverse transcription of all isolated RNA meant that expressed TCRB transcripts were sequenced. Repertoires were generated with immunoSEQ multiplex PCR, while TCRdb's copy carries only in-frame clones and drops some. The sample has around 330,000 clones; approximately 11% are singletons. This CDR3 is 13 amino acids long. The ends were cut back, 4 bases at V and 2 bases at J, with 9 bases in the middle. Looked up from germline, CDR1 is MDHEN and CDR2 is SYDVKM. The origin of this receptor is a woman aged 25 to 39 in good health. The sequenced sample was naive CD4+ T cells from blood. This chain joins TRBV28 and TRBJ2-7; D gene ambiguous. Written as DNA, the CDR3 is TGTGCCAGCAGTTCGACTCCAACCTACGAGCAGTACTTC. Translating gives CASSSTPTYEQYF.